The 2 T cell receptor beta chains below come from one sample, sequenced in a study of T cell responses to AZD1222 COVID-19 vaccine. TCRdb's table, derived via immunoSEQ multiplex PCR, lists solely in-frame clones and lacks some. The sample holds fewer than 120,000 clones, roughly 92% seen once. Sequencing was performed on peripheral blood, taken 28 days after the second AZD1222 dose. These receptors all stem from an adult who received the AZD1222 COVID-19 vaccine.

Only a few counts were recorded for this clone. The chain has TRBV9 and TRBJ2-7; no firm D call. CDR1 is SGDLS, CDR2 YYNGEE, per germline. The V end lost 0 bases, the J end lost 2 bases, and 9 bases lay between the germline ends. The CDR3 extends over 14 amino acids. CDR3 sequence: CASSVGAAPYEQYF. The CDR3 region has the DNA TGTGCCAGCAGCGTAGGGGCAGCACCCTACGAGCAGTACTTC. The full variable domain, rest sourced from reference TRBV9 and TRBJ2-7, is DSGVTQTPKHLITATGQRVTLRCSPRSGDLSVYWYQQSLDQGLQFLIQYYNGEERAKGNILERFSAQQFPDLHSELNLSSLELGDSALYFCASSVGAAPYEQYFGPGTRLTVT.

The genes are TRBV14 and TRBJ1-6; D perhaps matches TRBD1 (5 bases). CDR3 size: 14 residues. V lost 6 bases to trimming and J lost 6 bases, with 12 bases between them. In germline, CDR1 is SGHDN, CDR2 FVKESK. Written as DNA, the CDR3 is TGTGCCAGCAGTCCCACAGGTTTTAATTCACCCCTCCACTTT. This codes for CASSPTGFNSPLHF.